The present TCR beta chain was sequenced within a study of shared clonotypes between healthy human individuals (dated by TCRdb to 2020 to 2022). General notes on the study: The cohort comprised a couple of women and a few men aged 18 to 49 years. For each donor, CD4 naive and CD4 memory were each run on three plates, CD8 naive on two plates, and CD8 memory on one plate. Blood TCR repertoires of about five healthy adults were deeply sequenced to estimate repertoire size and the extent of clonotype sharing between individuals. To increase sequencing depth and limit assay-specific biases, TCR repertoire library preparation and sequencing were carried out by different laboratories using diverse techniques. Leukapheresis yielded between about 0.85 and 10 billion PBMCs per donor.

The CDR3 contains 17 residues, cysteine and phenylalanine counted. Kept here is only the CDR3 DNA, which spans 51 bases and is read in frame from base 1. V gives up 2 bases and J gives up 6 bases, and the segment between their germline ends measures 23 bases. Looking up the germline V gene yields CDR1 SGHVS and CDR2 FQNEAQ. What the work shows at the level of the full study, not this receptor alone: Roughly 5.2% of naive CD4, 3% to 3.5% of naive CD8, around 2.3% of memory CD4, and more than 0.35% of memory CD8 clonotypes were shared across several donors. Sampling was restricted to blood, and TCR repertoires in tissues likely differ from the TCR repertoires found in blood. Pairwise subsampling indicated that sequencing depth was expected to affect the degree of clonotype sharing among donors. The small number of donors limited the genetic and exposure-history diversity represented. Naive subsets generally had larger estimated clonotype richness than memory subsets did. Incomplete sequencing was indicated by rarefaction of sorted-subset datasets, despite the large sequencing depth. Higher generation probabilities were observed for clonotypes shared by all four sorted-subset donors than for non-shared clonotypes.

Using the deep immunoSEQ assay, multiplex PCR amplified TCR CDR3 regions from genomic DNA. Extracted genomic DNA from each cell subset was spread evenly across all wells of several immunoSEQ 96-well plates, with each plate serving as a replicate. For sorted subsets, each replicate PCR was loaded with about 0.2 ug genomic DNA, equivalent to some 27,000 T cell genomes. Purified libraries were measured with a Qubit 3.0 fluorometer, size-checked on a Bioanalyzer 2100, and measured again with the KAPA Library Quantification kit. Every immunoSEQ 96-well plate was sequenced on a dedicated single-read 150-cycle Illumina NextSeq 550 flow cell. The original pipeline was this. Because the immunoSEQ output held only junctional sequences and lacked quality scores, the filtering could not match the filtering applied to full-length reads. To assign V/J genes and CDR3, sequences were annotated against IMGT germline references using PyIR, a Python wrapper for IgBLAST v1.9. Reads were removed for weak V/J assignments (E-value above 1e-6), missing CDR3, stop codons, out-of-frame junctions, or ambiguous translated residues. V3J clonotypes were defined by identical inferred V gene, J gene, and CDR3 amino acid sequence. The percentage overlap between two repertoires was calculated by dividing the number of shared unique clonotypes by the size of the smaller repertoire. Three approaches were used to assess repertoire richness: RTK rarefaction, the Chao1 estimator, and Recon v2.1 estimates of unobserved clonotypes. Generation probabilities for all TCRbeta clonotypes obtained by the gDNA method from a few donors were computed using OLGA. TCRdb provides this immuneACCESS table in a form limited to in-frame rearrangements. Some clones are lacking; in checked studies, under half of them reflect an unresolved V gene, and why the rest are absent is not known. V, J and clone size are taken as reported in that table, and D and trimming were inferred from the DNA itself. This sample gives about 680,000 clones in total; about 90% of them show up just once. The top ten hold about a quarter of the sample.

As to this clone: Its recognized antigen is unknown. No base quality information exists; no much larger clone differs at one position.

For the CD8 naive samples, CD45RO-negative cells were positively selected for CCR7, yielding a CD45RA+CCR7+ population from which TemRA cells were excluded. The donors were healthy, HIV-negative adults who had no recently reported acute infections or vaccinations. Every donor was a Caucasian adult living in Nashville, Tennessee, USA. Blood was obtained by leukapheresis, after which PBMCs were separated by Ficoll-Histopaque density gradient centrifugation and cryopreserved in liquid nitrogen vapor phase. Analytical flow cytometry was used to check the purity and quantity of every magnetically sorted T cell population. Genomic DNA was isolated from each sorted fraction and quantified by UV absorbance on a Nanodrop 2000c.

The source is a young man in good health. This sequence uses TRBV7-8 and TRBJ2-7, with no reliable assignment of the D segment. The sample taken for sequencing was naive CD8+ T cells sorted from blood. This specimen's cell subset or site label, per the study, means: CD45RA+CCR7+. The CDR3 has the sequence CASSLPREGALTGEQYF. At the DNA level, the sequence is TGTGCCAGCAGCTTACCCCGAGAAGGCGCCCTAACCGGCGAGCAGTACTTC.